This is a list of T cell receptor beta chains from one sample in a study of radiotherapy plus CTLA-4 blockade in lung cancer. Generated by immunoSEQ multiplex PCR, the TCRdb table keeps only in-frame clones and is missing some. The sample records 40,000 or so clones, 65% to 90% being singletons. The material was peripheral blood, obtained from a patient treated with radiotherapy plus ipilimumab. The receptor source for this set is a human donor with non-small cell lung cancer whose response to radiotherapy plus ipilimumab could not be evaluated. Both conserved end residues are part of each CDR3. A D gene is named only where the DNA matches it firmly.

d_gene: TRBD2
j_gene: TRBJ2-7
v_gene: TRBV2
CDR3aa: CASKAGGNEQYF
CDR3nt: TGTGCCAGCAAGGCGGGGGGGAACGAGCAGTACTTC

d_gene: NA
j_gene: TRBJ2-1
v_gene: TRBV29-1
CDR3aa: CSVEGDVGPVQFF
CDR3nt: TGCAGCGTTGAAGGGGATGTGGGGCCTGTTCAGTTCTTC

d_gene: NA
j_gene: TRBJ2-1
v_gene: TRBV5-1
CDR3aa: CASSLGLNNEQFF
CDR3nt: TGCGCCAGCAGCTTGGGGCTCAACAATGAGCAGTTCTTC

d_gene: NA
j_gene: TRBJ2-7
v_gene: TRBV18
CDR3aa: CASSAASRVNEQYF
CDR3nt: TGTGCCAGCTCGGCGGCCTCCAGGGTCAACGAGCAGTACTTC

d_gene: TRBD2
j_gene: TRBJ2-1
v_gene: TRBV6-6
CDR3aa: CASSTRTSGAYNEQFF
CDR3nt: TGTGCCAGCAGTACCCGGACTAGCGGTGCCTACAATGAGCAGTTCTTC

d_gene: TRBD1
j_gene: TRBJ2-6
v_gene: TRBV4-2
CDR3aa: CASSRGQGGSGANVLTF
CDR3nt: TGTGCCAGCAGCCGTGGACAGGGGGGATCTGGGGCCAACGTCCTGACTTTC

d_gene: TRBD2
j_gene: TRBJ2-2
v_gene: TRBV2
CDR3aa: CASRAGSTGELFF
CDR3nt: TGTGCCAGTCGAGCGGGGAGCACCGGGGAGCTGTTTTTT

d_gene: NA
j_gene: TRBJ2-7
v_gene: TRBV6-1
CDR3aa: CASSEVAWWYF
CDR3nt: TGTGCCAGCAGTGAAGTGGCCTGGTGGTACTTC

d_gene: NA
j_gene: TRBJ1-1
v_gene: TRBV10-3
CDR3aa: CAITQAGTGPAFF
CDR3nt: TGTGCCATCACCCAGGCCGGAACAGGGCCAGCTTTCTTT

d_gene: TRBD2
j_gene: TRBJ2-3
v_gene: TRBV7-3
CDR3aa: CASSLSGRGGTFLDTQYF
CDR3nt: TGTGCCAGCAGCCTAAGCGGCCGGGGGGGCACGTTCTTGGATACGCAGTATTTT

d_gene: TRBD2
j_gene: TRBJ2-1
v_gene: TRBV28
CDR3aa: CASTTGGGNEQFF
CDR3nt: TGTGCCAGCACCACTGGGGGGGGGAATGAGCAGTTCTTC